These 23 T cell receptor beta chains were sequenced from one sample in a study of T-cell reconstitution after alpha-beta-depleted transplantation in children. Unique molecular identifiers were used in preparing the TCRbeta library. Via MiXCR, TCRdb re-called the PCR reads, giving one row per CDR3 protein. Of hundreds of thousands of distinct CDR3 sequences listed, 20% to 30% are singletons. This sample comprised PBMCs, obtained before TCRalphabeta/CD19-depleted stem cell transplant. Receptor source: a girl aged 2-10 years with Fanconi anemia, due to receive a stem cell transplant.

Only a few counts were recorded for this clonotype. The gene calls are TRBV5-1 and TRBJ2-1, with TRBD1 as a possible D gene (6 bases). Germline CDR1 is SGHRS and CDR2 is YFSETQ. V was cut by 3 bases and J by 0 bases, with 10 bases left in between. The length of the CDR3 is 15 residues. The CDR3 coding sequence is TGCGCCAGCAGCTCGGACAGTAGCTCCTACAATGAGCAGTTCTTC. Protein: CASSSDSSSYNEQFF.

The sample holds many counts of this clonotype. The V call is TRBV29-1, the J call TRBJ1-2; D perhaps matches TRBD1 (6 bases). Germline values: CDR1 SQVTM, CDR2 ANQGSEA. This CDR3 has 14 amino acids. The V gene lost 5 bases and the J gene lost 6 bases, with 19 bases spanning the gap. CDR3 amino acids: CSVITGQRLNGYTF. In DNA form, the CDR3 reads TGCAGCGTTATAACTGGACAGCGACTTAATGGCTACACCTTC. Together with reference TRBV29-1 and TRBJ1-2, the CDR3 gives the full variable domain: SAVISQKPSRDICQRGTSLTIQCQVDSQVTMMFWYRQQPGQSLTLIATANQGSEATYESGFVIDKFPISRPNLTFSTLTVSNMSPEDSSIYLCSVITGQRLNGYTFGSGTRLTVV.

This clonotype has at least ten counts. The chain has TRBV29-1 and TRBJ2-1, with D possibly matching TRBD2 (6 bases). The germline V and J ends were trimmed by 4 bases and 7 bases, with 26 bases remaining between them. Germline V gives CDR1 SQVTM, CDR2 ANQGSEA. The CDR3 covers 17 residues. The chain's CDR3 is CSVGAGNPGIPHNEQFF. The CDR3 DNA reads TGCAGCGTTGGTGCGGGAAATCCGGGGATACCCCATAATGAGCAGTTCTTC.

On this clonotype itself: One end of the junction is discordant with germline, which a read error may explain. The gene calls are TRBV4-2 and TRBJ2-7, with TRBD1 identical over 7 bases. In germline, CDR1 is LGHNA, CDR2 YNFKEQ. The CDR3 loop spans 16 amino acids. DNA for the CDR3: TGTGCCAACAGCCAAGTAACAACAGGGGCCCACTACGAGCAGTACTTC. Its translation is CANSQVTTGAHYEQYF.

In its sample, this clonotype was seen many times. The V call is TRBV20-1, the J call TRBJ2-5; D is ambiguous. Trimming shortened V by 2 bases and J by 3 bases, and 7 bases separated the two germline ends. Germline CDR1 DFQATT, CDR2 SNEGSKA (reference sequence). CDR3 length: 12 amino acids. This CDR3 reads CSARWLEETQYF. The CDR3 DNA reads TGCAGTGCTAGATGGTTAGAAGAGACCCAGTACTTC.

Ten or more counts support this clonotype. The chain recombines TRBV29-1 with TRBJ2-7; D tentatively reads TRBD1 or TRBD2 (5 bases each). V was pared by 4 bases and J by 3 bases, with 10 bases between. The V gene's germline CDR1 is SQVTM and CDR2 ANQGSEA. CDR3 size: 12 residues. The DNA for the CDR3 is TGCAGCGTTGGAGGGGACGGCTACGAGCAGTACTTC. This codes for CSVGGDGYEQYF.

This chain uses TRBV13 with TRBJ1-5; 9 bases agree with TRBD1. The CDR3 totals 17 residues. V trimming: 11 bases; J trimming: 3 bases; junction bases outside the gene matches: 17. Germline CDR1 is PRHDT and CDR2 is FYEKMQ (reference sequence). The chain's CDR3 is CACSPTGTGNPNQPQHF. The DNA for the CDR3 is TGTGCCTGCTCGCCAACCGGGACAGGGAATCCCAATCAGCCCCAGCATTTT.

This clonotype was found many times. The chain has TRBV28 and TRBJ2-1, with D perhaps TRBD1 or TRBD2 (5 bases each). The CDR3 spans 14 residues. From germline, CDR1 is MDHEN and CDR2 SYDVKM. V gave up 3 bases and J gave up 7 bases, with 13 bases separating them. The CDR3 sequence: CASSLWGKPNEQFF. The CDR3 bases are TGTGCCAGCAGTTTGTGGGGGAAACCTAATGAGCAGTTCTTC.

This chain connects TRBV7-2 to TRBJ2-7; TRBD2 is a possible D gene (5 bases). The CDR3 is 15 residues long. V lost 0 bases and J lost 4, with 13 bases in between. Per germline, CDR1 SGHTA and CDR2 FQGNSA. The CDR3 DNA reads TGTGCCAGCAGCTTAGCCCCCGCTCGGGGTTACGAGCAGTACTTC. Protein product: CASSLAPARGYEQYF.

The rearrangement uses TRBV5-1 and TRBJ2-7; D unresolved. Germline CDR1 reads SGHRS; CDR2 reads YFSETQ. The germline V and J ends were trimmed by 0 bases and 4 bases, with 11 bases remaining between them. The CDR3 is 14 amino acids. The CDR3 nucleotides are TGCGCCAGCAGCTTGGTGAGACGGTTGTACGAGCAGTACTTC. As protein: CASSLVRRLYEQYF.

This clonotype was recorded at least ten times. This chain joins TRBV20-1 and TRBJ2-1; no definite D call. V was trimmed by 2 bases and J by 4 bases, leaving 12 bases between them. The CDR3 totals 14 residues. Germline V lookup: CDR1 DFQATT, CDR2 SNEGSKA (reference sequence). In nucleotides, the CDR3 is TGCAGTGCTAGACTCCACAACTTATACAATGAGCAGTTCTTC. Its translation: CSARLHNLYNEQFF.

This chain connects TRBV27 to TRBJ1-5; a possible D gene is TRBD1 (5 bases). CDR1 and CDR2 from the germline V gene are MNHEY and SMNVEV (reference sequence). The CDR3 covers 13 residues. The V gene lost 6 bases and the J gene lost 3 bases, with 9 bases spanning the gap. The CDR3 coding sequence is TGTGCCAGCAGCCAGGGATACAATCAGCCCCAGCATTTT. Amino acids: CASSQGYNQPQHF.

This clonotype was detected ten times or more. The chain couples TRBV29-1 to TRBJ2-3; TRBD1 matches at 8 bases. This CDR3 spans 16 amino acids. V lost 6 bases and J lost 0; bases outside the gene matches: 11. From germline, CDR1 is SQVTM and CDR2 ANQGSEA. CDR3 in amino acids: CSVQGATILSTDTQYF. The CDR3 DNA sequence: TGCAGCGTCCAGGGGGCCACCATCCTAAGCACAGATACGCAGTATTTT.

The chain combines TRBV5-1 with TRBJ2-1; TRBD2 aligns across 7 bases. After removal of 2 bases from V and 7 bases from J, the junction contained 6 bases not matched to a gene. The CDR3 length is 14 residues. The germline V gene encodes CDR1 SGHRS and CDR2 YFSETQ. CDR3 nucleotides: TGCGCCAGCAGCTTTTCGGGACTACCAAATGAGCAGTTCTTC. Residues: CASSFSGLPNEQFF. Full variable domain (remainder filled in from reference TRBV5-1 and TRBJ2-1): KAGVTQTPRYLIKTRGQQVTLSCSPISGHRSVSWYQQTPGQGLQFLFEYFSETQRNKGNFPGRFSGRQFSNSRSEMNVSTLELGDSALYLCASSFSGLPNEQFFGPGTRLTVL.

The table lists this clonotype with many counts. The CDR3 spells CSAGTSGTDTQYF. The CDR3 region has the DNA TGCAGCGCCGGGACTAGCGGCACAGATACGCAGTATTTT. The V gene is TRBV29-1, the J gene TRBJ2-3, with TRBD2 matching 10 bases. CDR3 length: 13 amino acids. Per germline, CDR1 SQVTM and CDR2 ANQGSEA. Trimming took 7 bases from V and 1 from J; bases not matched to a gene: 2.

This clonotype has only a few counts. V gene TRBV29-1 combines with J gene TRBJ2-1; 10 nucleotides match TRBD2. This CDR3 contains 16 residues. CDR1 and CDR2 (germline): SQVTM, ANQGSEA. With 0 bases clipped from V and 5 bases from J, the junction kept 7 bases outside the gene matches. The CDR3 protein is CSVEDLRLAGHNEQFF. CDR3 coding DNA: TGCAGCGTTGAAGATTTGAGACTAGCGGGTCACAATGAGCAGTTCTTC.

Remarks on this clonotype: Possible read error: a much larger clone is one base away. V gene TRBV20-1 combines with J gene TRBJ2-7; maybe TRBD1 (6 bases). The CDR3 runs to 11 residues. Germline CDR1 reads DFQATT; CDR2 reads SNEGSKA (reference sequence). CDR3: CGAADSYEQYF. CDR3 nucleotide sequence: TGCGGTGCTGCGGACAGCTACGAGCAGTACTTC.

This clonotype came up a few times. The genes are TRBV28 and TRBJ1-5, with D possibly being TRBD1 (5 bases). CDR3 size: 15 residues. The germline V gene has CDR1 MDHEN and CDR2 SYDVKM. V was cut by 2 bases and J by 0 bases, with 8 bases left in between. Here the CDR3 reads CASSLGGNSNQPQHF. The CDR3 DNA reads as TGTGCCAGCAGTTTAGGGGGGAATAGCAATCAGCCCCAGCATTTT. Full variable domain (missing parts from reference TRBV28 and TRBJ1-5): DVKVTQSSRYLVKRTGEKVFLECVQDMDHENMFWYRQDPGLGLRLIYFSYDVKMKEKGDIPEGYSVSREKKERFSLILESASTNQTSMYLCASSLGGNSNQPQHFGDGTRLSIL.

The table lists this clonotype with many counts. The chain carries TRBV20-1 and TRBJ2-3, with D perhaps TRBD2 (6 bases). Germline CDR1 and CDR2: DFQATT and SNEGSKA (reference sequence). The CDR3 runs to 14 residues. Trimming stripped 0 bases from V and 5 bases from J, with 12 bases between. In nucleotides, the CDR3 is TGCAGTGCTAGAGATGGGGGGATCGGAGATACGCAGTATTTT. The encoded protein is CSARDGGIGDTQYF.

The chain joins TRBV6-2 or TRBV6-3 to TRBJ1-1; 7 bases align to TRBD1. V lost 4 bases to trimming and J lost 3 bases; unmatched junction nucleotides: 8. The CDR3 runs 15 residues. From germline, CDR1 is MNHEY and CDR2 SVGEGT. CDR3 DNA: TGTGCCAGCAGTTCTAGGGGGCGAGGCGACACTGAAGCTTTCTTT. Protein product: CASSSRGRGDTEAFF.

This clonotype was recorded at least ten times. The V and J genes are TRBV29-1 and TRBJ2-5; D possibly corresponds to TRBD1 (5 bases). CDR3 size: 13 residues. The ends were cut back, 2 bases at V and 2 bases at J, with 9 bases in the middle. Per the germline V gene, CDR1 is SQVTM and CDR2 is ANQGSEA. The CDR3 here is CSVEQGMQETQYF. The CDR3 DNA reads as TGCAGCGTTGAACAGGGTATGCAAGAGACCCAGTACTTC.

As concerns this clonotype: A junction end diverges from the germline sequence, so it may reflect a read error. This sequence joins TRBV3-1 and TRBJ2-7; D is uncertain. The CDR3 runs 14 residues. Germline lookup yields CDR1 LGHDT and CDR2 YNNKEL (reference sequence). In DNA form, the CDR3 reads TGTGCCAGCAGCCTAAGAACCCGCGCCTACGAGCGGTACTTC. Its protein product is CASSLRTRAYERYF.

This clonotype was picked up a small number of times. CDR3 loop: CSVELLIGSSYNEQFF. DNA of the CDR3: TGCAGCGTTGAACTGCTGATAGGAAGCTCCTACAATGAGCAGTTCTTC. The genes are TRBV29-1 and TRBJ2-1; D remains unclear. The length of the CDR3 is 16 residues. The germline gives CDR1 SQVTM, CDR2 ANQGSEA. V was pared by 2 bases and J by 0 bases, with 14 bases between.